This T cell receptor (beta chain) was retrieved from a study of blood T cell repertoires in COVID-19. Study at large: The cDNA or gDNA used as material had been derived from T cells, B-cell-depleted T cells, or PBMCs.

Profiled with immunoSEQ multiplex PCR; TCRdb holds only in-frame clones, not every one. The sample lists 250,000 to 350,000 clones; around 90% were seen once. CDR1 and CDR2 (germline): SGHTA, FQGNSA. V gave up 1 base and J gave up 3 bases, with 9 bases separating them. This CDR3 comprises 15 residues. The rearrangement links TRBV7-2 to TRBJ2-2; D unresolved. The source of this sequence is a woman in her 50s who had recovered from COVID-19. Sequencing input: PBMCs or T cells enriched from blood (not recorded which). Here the CDR3 reads CASSLDPPYTGELFF. For the CDR3, the DNA is TGTGCCAGCAGCTTAGATCCCCCGTACACCGGGGAGCTGTTTTTT.